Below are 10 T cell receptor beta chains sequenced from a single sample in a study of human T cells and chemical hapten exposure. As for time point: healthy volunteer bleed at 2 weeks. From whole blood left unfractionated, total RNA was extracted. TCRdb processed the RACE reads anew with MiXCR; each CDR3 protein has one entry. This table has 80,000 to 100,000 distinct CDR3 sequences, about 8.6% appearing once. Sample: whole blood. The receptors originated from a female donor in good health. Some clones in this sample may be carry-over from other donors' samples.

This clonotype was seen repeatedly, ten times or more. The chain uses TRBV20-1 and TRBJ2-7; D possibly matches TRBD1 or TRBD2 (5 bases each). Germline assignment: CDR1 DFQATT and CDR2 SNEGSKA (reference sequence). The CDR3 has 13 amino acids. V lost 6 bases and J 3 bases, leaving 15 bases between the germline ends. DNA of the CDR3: TGCAGTGCCCACCCCGGGGCTCTCTACGAGCAGTACTTC. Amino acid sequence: CSAHPGALYEQYF.

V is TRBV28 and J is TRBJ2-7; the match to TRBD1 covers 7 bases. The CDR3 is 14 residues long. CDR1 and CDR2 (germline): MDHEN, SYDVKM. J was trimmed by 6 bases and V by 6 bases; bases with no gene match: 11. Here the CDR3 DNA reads TGTGCCAGCAGCCCGAACAGGGACAGCAGCGAGCAGTACTTC. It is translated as CASSPNRDSSEQYF. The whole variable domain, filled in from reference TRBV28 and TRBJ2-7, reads DVKVTQSSRYLVKRTGEKVFLECVQDMDHENMFWYRQDPGLGLRLIYFSYDVKMKEKGDIPEGYSVSREKKERFSLILESASTNQTSMYLCASSPNRDSSEQYFGPGTRLTVT.

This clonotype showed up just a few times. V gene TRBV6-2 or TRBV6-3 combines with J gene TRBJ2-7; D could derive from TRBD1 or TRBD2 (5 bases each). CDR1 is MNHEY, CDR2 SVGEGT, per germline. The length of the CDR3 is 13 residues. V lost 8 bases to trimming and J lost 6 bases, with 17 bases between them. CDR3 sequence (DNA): TGTGCCAGCCAAGGGACCCCCGCAACCGAGCAGTACTTC. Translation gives CASQGTPATEQYF.

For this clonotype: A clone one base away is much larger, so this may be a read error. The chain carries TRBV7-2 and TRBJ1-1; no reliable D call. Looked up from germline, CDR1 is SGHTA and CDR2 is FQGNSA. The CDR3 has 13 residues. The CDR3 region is CAGSLLRGTEAFF. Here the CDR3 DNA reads TGTGCCGGCAGCTTACTTAGAGGCACTGAAGCTTTCTTT. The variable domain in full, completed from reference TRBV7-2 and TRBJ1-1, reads GAGVSQSPSNKVTEKGKDVELRCDPISGHTALYWYRQSLGQGLEFLIYFQGNSAPDKSGLPSDRFSAERTGGSVSTLTIQRTQQEDSAVYLCAGSLLRGTEAFFGQGTRLTVV.

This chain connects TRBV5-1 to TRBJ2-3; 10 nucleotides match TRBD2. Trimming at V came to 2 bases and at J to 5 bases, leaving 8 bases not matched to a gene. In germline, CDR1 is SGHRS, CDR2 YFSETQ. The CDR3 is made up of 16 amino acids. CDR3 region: CASSFSLAGVGDTQYF. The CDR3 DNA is TGCGCCAGCAGCTTTTCTCTAGCGGGAGTTGGAGATACGCAGTATTTT.

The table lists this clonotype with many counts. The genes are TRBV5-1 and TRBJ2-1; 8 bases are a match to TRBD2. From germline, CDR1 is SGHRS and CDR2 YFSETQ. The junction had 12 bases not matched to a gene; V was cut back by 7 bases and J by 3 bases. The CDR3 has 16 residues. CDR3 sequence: CASEIAGLGIYNEQFF. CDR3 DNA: TGCGCCAGCGAAATAGCGGGACTGGGGATCTACAATGAGCAGTTCTTC.

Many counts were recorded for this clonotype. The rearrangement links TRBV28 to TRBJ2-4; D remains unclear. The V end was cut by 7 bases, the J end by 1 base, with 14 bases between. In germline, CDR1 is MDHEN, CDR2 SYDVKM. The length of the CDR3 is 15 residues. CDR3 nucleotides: TGTGCCAGCAATCCACTCGGAATTGCCAAAAACATTCAGTACTTC. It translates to CASNPLGIAKNIQYF. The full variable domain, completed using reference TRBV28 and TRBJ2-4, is DVKVTQSSRYLVKRTGEKVFLECVQDMDHENMFWYRQDPGLGLRLIYFSYDVKMKEKGDIPEGYSVSREKKERFSLILESASTNQTSMYLCASNPLGIAKNIQYFGAGTRLSVL.

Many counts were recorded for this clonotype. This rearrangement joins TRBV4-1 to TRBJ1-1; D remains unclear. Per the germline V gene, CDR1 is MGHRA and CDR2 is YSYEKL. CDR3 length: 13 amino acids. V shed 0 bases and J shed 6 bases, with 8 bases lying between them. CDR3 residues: CASSQDHGAEAFF. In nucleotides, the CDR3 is TGCGCCAGCAGCCAAGATCACGGCGCTGAAGCTTTCTTT.

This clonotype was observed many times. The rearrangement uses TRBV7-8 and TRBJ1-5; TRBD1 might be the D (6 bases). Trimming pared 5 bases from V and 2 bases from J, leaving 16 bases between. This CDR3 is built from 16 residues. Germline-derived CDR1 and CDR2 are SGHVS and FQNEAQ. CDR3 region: CASSPLRGGGNQPQHF. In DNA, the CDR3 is TGTGCCAGCAGCCCTCTCCGAGGGGGTGGCAATCAGCCCCAGCATTTT.

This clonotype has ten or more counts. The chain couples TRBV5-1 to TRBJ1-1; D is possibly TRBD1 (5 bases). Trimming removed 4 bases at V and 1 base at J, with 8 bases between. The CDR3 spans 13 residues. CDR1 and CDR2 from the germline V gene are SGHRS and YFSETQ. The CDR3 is CASSETANTEAFF. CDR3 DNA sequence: TGCGCCAGCAGCGAGACAGCGAACACTGAAGCTTTCTTT.